This T cell receptor (beta chain) was captured by sequencing in a study of cytomegalovirus exposure and HLA in healthy donors. General study results and limits: Some V segments, TRBV6-2 and TRBV6-3 among them, were indistinguishable and were therefore excluded. Sequencing artifact likely explains a cluster of highly shared sequence variants.

CDR3 size: 13 residues. With 2 bases removed from V and 2 bases from J, the gap between germline ends came to 4 bases. Germline assignment: CDR1 SGHTA and CDR2 FQGNSA. It was healthy bone marrow donors who served as donors. About this clone: Its matching antigen is unknown.

The PCR contained 60 Vbeta and 13 Jbeta primers. Some clones are missing from TCRdb's copy, which holds only in-frame ones; the method was immunoSEQ multiplex PCR. The sample has 200,000 or so clones, about four fifths seen once; the top ten hold about 0.26%. What was sequenced was PBMCs. The receptor comes from a boy aged 10-17 years in good health and CMV-seronegative. The rearrangement uses TRBV7-2 and TRBJ1-3; no clear D gene. CDR3 bases: TGTGCCAGCAGCTTAACTCCTGGAAACACCATATATTTT. This translates into CASSLTPGNTIYF.